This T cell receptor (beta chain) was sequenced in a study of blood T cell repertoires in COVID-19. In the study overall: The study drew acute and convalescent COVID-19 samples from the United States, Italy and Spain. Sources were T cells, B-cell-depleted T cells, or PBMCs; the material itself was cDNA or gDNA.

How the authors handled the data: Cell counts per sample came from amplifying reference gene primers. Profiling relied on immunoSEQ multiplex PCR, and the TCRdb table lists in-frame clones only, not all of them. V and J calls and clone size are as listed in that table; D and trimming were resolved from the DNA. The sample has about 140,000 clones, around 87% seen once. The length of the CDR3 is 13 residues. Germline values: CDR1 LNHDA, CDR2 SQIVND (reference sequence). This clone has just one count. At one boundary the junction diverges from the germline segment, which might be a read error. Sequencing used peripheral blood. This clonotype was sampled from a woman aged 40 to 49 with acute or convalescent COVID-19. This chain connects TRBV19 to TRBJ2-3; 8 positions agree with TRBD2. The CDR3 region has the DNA TGTGCCAGTAGTATACCCCCGGGGGGGATTGTCTCTTTT. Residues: CASSIPPGGIVSF.